The rows below give T cell receptor beta chains drawn from one sample of a study of blood T cell repertoires in COVID-19. Method: immunoSEQ multiplex PCR; TCRdb's copy keeps in-frame clones and lacks some. The data contain about 220,000 clones, roughly 81% of them singletons. The sample taken for sequencing was peripheral blood. All receptors derive from a man aged 45-65 years who had recovered from COVID-19. The CDR3 runs from the conserved cysteine through the conserved F or W.

j_gene: TRBJ2-5; v_gene: TRBV29-1; CDR3aa: CSVGSRGRETQYF
j_gene: TRBJ2-1; v_gene: TRBV24-1; CDR3aa: CATSDLPASGRDNEQFF
j_gene: TRBJ2-1; v_gene: TRBV7-2; CDR3aa: CASSILRGRNNEQFF
j_gene: TRBJ2-3; v_gene: TRBV19; CDR3aa: CASSSLDTQYF
j_gene: TRBJ2-5; v_gene: TRBV28; CDR3aa: CASSSRTRGWETQYF
j_gene: TRBJ2-2; v_gene: TRBV30; CDR3aa: CACHLGTSGPTGELFF
j_gene: TRBJ2-7; v_gene: TRBV19; CDR3aa: CASSPTSGGAYEQYF
j_gene: TRBJ1-6; v_gene: TRBV7-9; CDR3aa: CASSVTGGELALHF
j_gene: TRBJ1-1; v_gene: TRBV19; CDR3aa: CASSIDRDTEAFF
j_gene: TRBJ2-5; v_gene: TRBV27; CDR3aa: CASRRLGNQETQYF
j_gene: TRBJ2-2; v_gene: TRBV27; CDR3aa: CASSWTSGKGGKGELFF